Described below is a single TCR beta chain sequence and its context. The antigen remains undetermined. The sample is drawn from a study of beta chain features in type 1 diabetes. Study-wide context: Examination covered under 120 million sorted cells spanning all samples. Study findings and constraints: Patients' naive, central memory and regulatory TCRB repertoires appeared more alike than those of healthy donors.

The CDR3 runs to 16 residues. Trimming cost V 0 bases and J 2 bases, with 15 bases left between them. Germline V gives CDR1 SGHNT, CDR2 YYREEE (reference sequence). The authors sorted CD4+ naive, central memory, regulatory and stem cell-like memory cells via CD45RO/CCR7/CD25/CD127/CD95/CD27. What was sequenced were expressed TCRB transcripts, since all of the isolated RNA had been reverse transcribed. Assay: immunoSEQ multiplex PCR; the TCRdb copy retains only in-frame clones and omits some. In the table there are some 410,000 clones, more than 9.5% of which are singletons. The source of this sequence is a woman between 18 and 29 years old in good health. Specimen: naive CD4+ T cells from blood. The rearrangement links TRBV5-4 to TRBJ2-7; D could derive from TRBD1 or TRBD2 (6 bases each). The CDR3 protein is CASSLDLGGTPYEQYF. CDR3 sequence (DNA): TGTGCCAGCAGCTTGGATTTAGGGGGGACACCCTACGAGCAGTACTTC.